This TCR beta chain was retrieved from a study of T cell responses to AZD1222 COVID-19 vaccine. Using immunoSEQ multiplex PCR, the repertoire was profiled, and TCRdb retains in-frame clones only, with some absent. The sample comprises fewer than 200,000 clones, about 88% of which are singletons, and around 26% rests with the top ten. This receptor was identified in an adult who received the AZD1222 COVID-19 vaccine. The sample was peripheral blood, taken 28 days after the second AZD1222 dose.

CDR3 residues: CASSTGLAGFYEQFF. DNA of the CDR3: TGTGCCAGCAGCACCGGACTAGCGGGATTTTATGAGCAGTTCTTC. The rearrangement uses TRBV7-2 and TRBJ2-1; TRBD2 aligns across 12 bases. The V gene's germline CDR1 is SGHTA and CDR2 FQGNSA. The CDR3 length is 15 residues. The V and J ends lost 5 bases and 8 bases, in that order; junction bases with no gene match: 7.